This T cell receptor beta chain is drawn from a study of blood T cell repertoires in COVID-19. This CDR3 comprises 11 residues. Germline lookup yields CDR1 DFQATT and CDR2 SNEGSKA (reference sequence). The junction had 5 bases not matched to a gene; V was cut back by 6 bases and J by 7 bases. The method was immunoSEQ multiplex PCR; TCRdb's version includes in-frame clones alone and lacks a portion of them. The repertoire holds hundreds of thousands of clones, with more than 75% as singletons. Adults between roughly 18 and 95 years of age took part from 20 to 25 US areas. Specimen: PBMCs or T cells enriched from blood (not recorded which). The receptor's source is a woman aged 45-65 years who had recovered from COVID-19. V gene TRBV20-1 combines with J gene TRBJ1-2; the match to TRBD1 covers 7 bases. In DNA, the CDR3 is TGCAGTGCCCCGACAGGGTTTGGCTACACCTTC. It yields the protein CSAPTGFGYTF.